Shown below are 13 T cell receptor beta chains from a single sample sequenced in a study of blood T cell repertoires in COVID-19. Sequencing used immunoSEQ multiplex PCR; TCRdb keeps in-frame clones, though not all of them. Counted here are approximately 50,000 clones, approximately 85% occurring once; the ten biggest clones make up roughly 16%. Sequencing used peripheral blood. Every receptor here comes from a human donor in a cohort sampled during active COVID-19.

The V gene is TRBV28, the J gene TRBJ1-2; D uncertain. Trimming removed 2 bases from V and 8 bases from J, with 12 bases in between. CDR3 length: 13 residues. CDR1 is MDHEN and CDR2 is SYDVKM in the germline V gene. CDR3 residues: CASSLMGRAGYTF. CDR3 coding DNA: TGTGCCAGCAGTTTAATGGGTCGAGCGGGCTACACCTTC.

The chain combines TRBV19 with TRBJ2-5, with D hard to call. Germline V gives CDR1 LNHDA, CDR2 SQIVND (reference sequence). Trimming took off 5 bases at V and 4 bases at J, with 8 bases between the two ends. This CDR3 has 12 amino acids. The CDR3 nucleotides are TGTGCCAGTAGTTCCCGTTTAGAGACCCAGTACTTC. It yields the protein CASSSRLETQYF.

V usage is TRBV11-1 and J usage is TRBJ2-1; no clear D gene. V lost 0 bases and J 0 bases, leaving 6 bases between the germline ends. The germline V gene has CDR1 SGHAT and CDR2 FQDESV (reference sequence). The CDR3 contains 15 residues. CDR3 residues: CASSLALNSYNEQFF. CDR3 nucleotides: TGTGCCAGCAGCTTAGCTCTAAACTCCTACAATGAGCAGTTCTTC.

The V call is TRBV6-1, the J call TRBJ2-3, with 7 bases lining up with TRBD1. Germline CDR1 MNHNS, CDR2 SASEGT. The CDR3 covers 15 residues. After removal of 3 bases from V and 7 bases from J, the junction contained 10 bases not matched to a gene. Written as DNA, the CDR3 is TGTGCCAGCAGTGACCCAGGGGGTGGGTCGAATACGCAGTATTTT. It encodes CASSDPGGGSNTQYF.

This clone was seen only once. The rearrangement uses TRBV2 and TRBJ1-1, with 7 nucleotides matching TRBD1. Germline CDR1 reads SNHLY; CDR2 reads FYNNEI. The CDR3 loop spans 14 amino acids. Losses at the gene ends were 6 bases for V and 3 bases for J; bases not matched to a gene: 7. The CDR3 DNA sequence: TGTGCCAGCAGACCTACAGGGGCTCACACTGAAGCTTTCTTT. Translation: CASRPTGAHTEAFF.

DNA for the CDR3: TGTGCCAGCACCCTCACGACCGAAGGCGGGACCCAGTACTTC. This sequence encodes CASTLTTEGGTQYF. The chain has TRBV7-2 and TRBJ2-5; D is unresolved. The CDR3 is 14 amino acids. Germline V gene lookup returns CDR1 SGHTA and CDR2 FQGNSA. Trimming pared 7 bases from V and 7 bases from J, leaving 19 bases between.

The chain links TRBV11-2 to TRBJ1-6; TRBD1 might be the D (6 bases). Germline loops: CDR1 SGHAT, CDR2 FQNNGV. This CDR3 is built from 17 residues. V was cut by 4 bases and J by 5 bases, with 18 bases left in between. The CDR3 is CASSSSGTNTDNSPLHF. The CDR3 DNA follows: TGTGCCAGCAGCTCTTCCGGGACAAATACCGATAATTCACCCCTCCACTTT.

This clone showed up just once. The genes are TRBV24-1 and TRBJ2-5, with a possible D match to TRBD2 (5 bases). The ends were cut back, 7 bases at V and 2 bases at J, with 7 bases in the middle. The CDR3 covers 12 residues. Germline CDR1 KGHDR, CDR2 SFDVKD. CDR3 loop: CATSRGQETQYF. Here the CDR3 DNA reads TGTGCCACCAGCCGGGGACAAGAGACCCAGTACTTC.

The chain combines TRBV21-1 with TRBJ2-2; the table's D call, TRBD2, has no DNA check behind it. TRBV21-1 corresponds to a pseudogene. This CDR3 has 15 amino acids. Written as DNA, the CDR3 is TGTGCCAGCAACCTTATTTCGCGGTCCACCGGGGAGCTGTTTTTT. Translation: CASNLISRSTGELFF.

CDR3 sequence reads: CASSRDADPNQPQHF. The CDR3 DNA sequence: TGTGCCAGCAGCCGAGACGCGGATCCAAATCAGCCCCAGCATTTT. The chain is built from TRBV11-2 and TRBJ1-5; D not resolved. The CDR3 has 15 residues. The V and J ends lost 5 bases and 4 bases respectively, with 15 bases between them. Looked up from germline, CDR1 is SGHAT and CDR2 is FQNNGV. Full variable domain (missing parts from reference TRBV11-2 and TRBJ1-5): EAGVAQSPRYKIIEKRQSVAFWCNPISGHATLYWYQQILGQGPKLLIQFQNNGVVDDSQLPKDRFSAERLKGVDSTLKIQPAKLEDSAVYLCASSRDADPNQPQHFGDGTRLSIL.

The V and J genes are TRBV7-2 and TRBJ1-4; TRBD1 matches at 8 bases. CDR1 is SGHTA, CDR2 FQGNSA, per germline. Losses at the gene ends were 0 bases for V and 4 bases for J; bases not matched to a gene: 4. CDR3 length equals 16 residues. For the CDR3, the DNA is TGTGCCAGCAGCTTAGCGCAGGGGGCGCGTAATGAAAAACTGTTTTTT. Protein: CASSLAQGARNEKLFF.

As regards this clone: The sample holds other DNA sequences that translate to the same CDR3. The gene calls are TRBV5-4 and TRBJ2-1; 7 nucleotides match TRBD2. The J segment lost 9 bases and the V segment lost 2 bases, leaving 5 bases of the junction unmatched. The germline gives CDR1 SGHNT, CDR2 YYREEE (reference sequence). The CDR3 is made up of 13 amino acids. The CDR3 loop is CASSFRDYGEQFF. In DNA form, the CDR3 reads TGTGCCAGCAGCTTCCGGGACTATGGTGAGCAGTTCTTC.

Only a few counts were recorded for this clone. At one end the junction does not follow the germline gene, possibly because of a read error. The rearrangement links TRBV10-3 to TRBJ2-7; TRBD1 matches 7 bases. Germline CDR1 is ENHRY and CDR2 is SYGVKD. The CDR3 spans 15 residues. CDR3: CAVRRRDSFPYEQYF. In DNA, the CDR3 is TGTGCCGTCAGACGAAGGGACAGTTTCCCCTACGAGCAGTACTTC.